This is a list of T cell receptor beta chains from one sample in a study of shared T cell receptors in the human thymus. The protocol was immunoSEQ multiplex PCR, while the TCRdb copy is restricted to in-frame clones and leaves out a portion. The repertoire holds about 380,000 clones, with approximately 95% as singletons. The specimen sequenced was thymocytes. These receptors all come from a human donor. The CDR3 runs from the conserved cysteine through the conserved F or W. The D gene is left open where the match is weak. The size entry is marked missing in some rows and otherwise reads once, few, many or a size class.

D,V,J,size,CDR3,DNA
.,TRBV30,TRBJ2-5,.,CAWTQGAETQYF,TGTGCCTGGACGCAGGGAGCAGAGACCCAGTACTTC
TRBD2,TRBV7-6,TRBJ2-5,.,CASSFGQRERGTQYF,TGTGCCAGCAGCTTCGGGCAGCGGGAGAGGGGGACCCAGTACTTC
.,TRBV18,TRBJ1-1,.,CASSPPNRVEAFF,TGTGCCAGCTCACCCCCGAATAGAGTTGAAGCTTTCTTT
.,TRBV28,TRBJ2-1,once,CASSLGSRLLSNEQFF,TGTGCCAGCAGTTTGGGCAGTCGACTGCTTAGCAATGAGCAGTTCTTC
.,TRBV6-5,TRBJ1-2,.,CASSYPGTSGYTF,TGTGCCAGCAGTTACCCCGGGACTTCCGGCTACACCTTC
.,TRBV6-5,TRBJ2-2,once,CASISRKGTGELFF,TGTGCCAGCATCTCCCGCAAGGGCACCGGGGAGCTGTTTTTT
.,TRBV20-1,TRBJ2-1,.,CSASRNEQFF,TGCAGTGCTTCGAGAAATGAGCAGTTCTTC
TRBD1,TRBV11-3,TRBJ2-2,.,CASSLDEGQGAPGELFF,TGTGCCAGCAGCTTAGATGAGGGACAGGGGGCACCCGGGGAGCTGTTTTTT
TRBD1,TRBV18,TRBJ1-1,.,CASSRSTIRGRTPTEAFF,TGTGCCAGCTCACGTTCTACCATCAGGGGGCGGACGCCCACTGAAGCTTTCTTT
.,TRBV9,TRBJ1-1,.,CASSKERGALGEAFF,TGTGCCAGCAGCAAAGAGAGAGGGGCGCTTGGTGAAGCTTTCTTT
TRBD1,TRBV2,TRBJ1-1,.,CASGGLQSDRGTNTEAFF,TGTGCCAGCGGAGGTCTCCAATCGGACAGGGGAACGAACACTGAAGCTTTCTTT
TRBD2,TRBV19,TRBJ2-3,once,CASSLAGAHPPDTQYF,TGTGCCAGTAGTCTAGCGGGGGCCCATCCCCCAGATACGCAGTATTTT
.,TRBV7-6,TRBJ2-7,.,CASSLIGAEEQYF,TGTGCCAGCAGCTTAATAGGAGCGGAGGAGCAGTACTTT
.,TRBV5-1,TRBJ2-3,.,CASREKLTDTQYF,TGCGCCAGCCGCGAGAAACTCACAGATACGCAGTATTTT
.,TRBV19,TRBJ1-3,once,CASSIDPRRAGNTIYF,TGTGCCAGTAGTATTGACCCCCGGAGGGCTGGAAACACCATATATTTT
TRBD1,TRBV19,TRBJ1-2,few,CASTCRGKCQDGYTF,TGTGCCAGTACCTGCAGGGGGAAATGTCAAGATGGCTACACCTTC
.,TRBV7-9,TRBJ2-1,.,CASTTGSFPHNEQFF,TGTGCCAGCACCACGGGGAGCTTCCCCCACAATGAGCAGTTCTTC
.,TRBV14,TRBJ2-3,.,CASSRLTDTQYF,TGTGCCAGCAGCCGCCTCACAGATACGCAGTATTTT
.,TRBV28,TRBJ2-1,once,CASIQGGAPLAGYNEQFF,TGTGCCAGCATCCAGGGGGGGGCCCCCCTAGCGGGTTACAATGAGCAGTTCTTC
TRBD2,TRBV27,TRBJ2-7,.,CASSLAGEGYEQYF,TGTGCCAGCAGTTTAGCGGGAGAAGGCTACGAGCAGTACTTC
.,TRBV19,TRBJ2-5,.,CASSIRDGGAPQYF,TGTGCCAGTAGTATAAGGGACGGAGGGGCTCCCCAGTACTTC
TRBD1,TRBV5-1,TRBJ2-5,once,CASSLVGQGSRTQYF,TGCGCCAGCAGCTTGGTTGGACAGGGGTCCAGGACCCAGTACTTC
TRBD1,TRBV5-6,TRBJ2-1,.,CASSLYGTGHSEQFF,TGTGCCAGCAGCTTATATGGGACAGGGCACAGTGAGCAGTTCTTC
.,TRBV7-9,TRBJ1-2,.,CASSPREGDVREANYGYTF,TGTGCCAGCAGCCCCAGAGAGGGCGACGTTAGAGAAGCTAACTATGGCTACACCTTC
TRBD2,TRBV4-3,TRBJ2-1,.,CASSQDRGTSGSGQFF,TGCGCCAGCAGCCAAGATCGGGGGACTAGCGGGAGTGGACAGTTCTTC
.,TRBV7-2,TRBJ1-5,few,CASSFLREGQPQHF,TGTGCCAGCAGCTTCCTCAGGGAAGGTCAGCCCCAGCATTTT
TRBD2,TRBV27,TRBJ2-1,.,CASSLSAVSGKNEQFF,TGTGCCAGCAGTTTATCAGCAGTAAGCGGGAAAAATGAGCAGTTCTTC
.,TRBV10-3,TRBJ1-2,.,CAISEKGSGYGYTF,TGTGCCATCAGTGAAAAAGGGTCGGGCTATGGCTACACCTTC